This TCR beta chain was recorded in a study of cytomegalovirus exposure and HLA in healthy donors. Researchers ran the PCR with 60 Vbeta and 13 Jbeta primers. Sequencing used immunoSEQ multiplex PCR; TCRdb keeps in-frame clones, though not all of them. The data hold around 190,000 clones, with around 79% observed a single time. To note about this clone: Its antigen remains unknown.

Germline CDR1 reads MDHEN; CDR2 reads SYDVKM. V dropped 2 bases and J dropped 4 bases, with 12 bases sitting between them. The length of the CDR3 is 15 residues. General study points: Based on reports, TCR beta sequences accurately predicted HLA-A and HLA-B alleles for most subjects. Most TCR beta V segments were productive about 90% or about 30% of the time in an earlier analysis.

The chain is built from TRBV28 and TRBJ1-5, with D tentatively TRBD1 (6 bases). The sequenced material came from PBMCs. This TCR came from a woman in her forties or fifties in good health and CMV-seronegative. CDR3: CASSLPRGGNQPQHF. The CDR3 DNA follows: TGTGCCAGCAGTTTACCCAGGGGTGGTAATCAGCCCCAGCATTTT.